The source of this T cell receptor (beta chain) is a study of cytomegalovirus exposure and HLA in healthy donors. About the research overall: The 110 or so validation repertoires were produced on the same platform as the approximately 670 repertoires of the first cohort. This was reported in a later analysis. Study-wide findings and caveats: While the bulk of TCR sequences proved rare, some public TCRs turned up in many donors.

In the case of this clone: Its antigen is unidentified.

The CDR3 contains 12 residues. Trimming shortened V by 4 bases and J by 2 bases, and 2 bases separated the two germline ends. CDR1 is MDHEN and CDR2 is SYDVKM in the germline V gene. Some clones are missing from TCRdb's copy, which holds only in-frame ones; the method was immunoSEQ multiplex PCR. The table has approximately 170,000 clones, around 90% seen once. This chain links TRBV28 with TRBJ2-2, with D uncertain. Sequencing was performed on PBMCs. The source of this sequence is a woman aged 18 to 35 in good health and CMV-seropositive. DNA of the CDR3: TGTGCCAGCAGTTCAAACACCGGGGAGCTGTTTTTT. Translated: CASSSNTGELFF.